This T cell receptor (beta chain) is drawn from a study of spatial heterogeneity in lung cancer. Study-level points and caveats: Tumor T-cell coverage was an estimated 7% or so for alpha and 12% to 15% for beta chains. One measure, the expanded intratumoral alpha and beta TCR count, tracked tumor mutation counts. Ubiquitous expanded TCR counts tracked ubiquitous nonsynonymous mutations, and regional counts tracked regional ones.

Between the trimmed V and J ends, which lost 4 bases and 5 bases, there was a span of 18 bases. Germline assignment: CDR1 SGHNT and CDR2 YYREEE (reference sequence). The CDR3 has 15 amino acids. Unique molecular identifiers tagged every individual TCR cDNA molecule. TCRdb independently ran MiXCR on the 5' RACE reads; one entry per CDR3 protein. The repertoire holds under 6,000 distinct CDR3 sequences, 8.4% seen once, with approximately 30% in the top ten. A remark on this clonotype: Its antigen is still unknown.

Time point described: sample taken at primary tumor resection. Donation came from around 77 patients with untreated early-stage non-small cell lung cancer. This TCR derives from a male donor with early-stage non-small cell lung cancer. This chain connects TRBV5-4 to TRBJ1-2; D is possibly TRBD1 (6 bases). Sequences were derived from lung tumor tissue, sampled at surgery. In nucleotides, the CDR3 is TGTGCCAGCAGCAATCGACAGGATCTAGGGTATGGCTACACCTTC. Translated: CASSNRQDLGYGYTF.